This is a list of T cell receptor beta chains from one sample in a study of PD-1 blockade in classical Hodgkin lymphoma. The protocol was immunoSEQ multiplex PCR, while the TCRdb copy is restricted to in-frame clones and leaves out a portion. The sample records about 99,000 clones, roughly 79% being singletons. Sample: peripheral blood mononuclear cells (PBMCs), taken before the second cycle of nivolumab. The receptors were sampled from a human donor with classical Hodgkin lymphoma. Both conserved end residues are part of each CDR3. D genes are given only for firm matches. Expanded clones get a size class; other rows say once, few or many, or leave the size out.

NA	few	TRBV25-1	TRBJ1-1	TGTGCCAGCAGTGATTCGATGAACACTGAAGCTTTCTTT	CASSDSMNTEAFF
NA	NA	TRBV15	TRBJ2-1	TGTGCCACCAGCCCGGACACATACAATGAGCAGTTCTTC	CATSPDTYNEQFF
NA	NA	TRBV11-2	TRBJ1-5	TGTGCCAGCAGCTCTCTCGCCAATCAGCCCCAGCATTTT	CASSSLANQPQHF
NA	NA	TRBV11-3	TRBJ2-3	TGTGCCAGCAGCCAAGGCGGGGCAGATACGCAGTATTTT	CASSQGGADTQYF
NA	NA	TRBV18	TRBJ1-1	TGTGCCAGCTCACCAGGTGCTACCACTGAAGCTTTCTTT	CASSPGATTEAFF
NA	NA	TRBV5-5	TRBJ1-5	TGTGCCAGCAGGGCAGAGGCACAGCACAATCAGCCCCAGCATTTT	CASRAEAQHNQPQHF
NA	few	TRBV5-5	TRBJ1-4	TGTGCCAGCAGCTTCCGACGGGGGGAAAAACTGTTTTTT	CASSFRRGEKLFF
NA	NA	TRBV7-6	TRBJ2-7	TGTGCCAGCAGCTTAGTCGGTGGGGGCGTCTACGAGCAGTACTTC	CASSLVGGGVYEQYF
NA	NA	TRBV6-5	TRBJ1-3	TGTGCCAGCAGTTTAACTCGACTGAGCTCTGGAAACACCATATATTTT	CASSLTRLSSGNTIYF
NA	NA	TRBV30	TRBJ2-1	TGTGCCTGGAGAGGTAATGGGGGACGAGAGCAGTTCTTC	CAWRGNGGREQFF
TRBD1	NA	TRBV10-3	TRBJ1-5	TGTGCCATCAGGACAGGGACCGGTAATCAGCCCCAGCATTTT	CAIRTGTGNQPQHF
NA	NA	TRBV28	TRBJ1-1	TGTGCCAGCAGTTTACCGGGAGCGATGAACACTGAAGCTTTCTTT	CASSLPGAMNTEAFF
NA	NA	TRBV10-3	TRBJ1-2	TGTGCCATCAGTGGCTCGGCCCTCGATGGTGGCTACACCTTC	CAISGSALDGGYTF
NA	NA	TRBV5-1	TRBJ2-3	TGCGCCAGCAGCTTGCAGGTTAGGGATACGCAGTATTTT	CASSLQVRDTQYF
TRBD1	NA	TRBV7-2	TRBJ2-4	TGTGCCAGCAGCTTCACAGGGGGCACCGTTGGCAAAAACATTCAGTACTTC	CASSFTGGTVGKNIQYF
NA	NA	TRBV15	TRBJ1-1	TGTGCCACCAGCAGAGATCTGGTCACTGAAGCTTTCTTT	CATSRDLVTEAFF
TRBD1	NA	TRBV6-5	TRBJ2-7	TGTGCCAGCAGCAGGGGGCGGACCTCCTACGAGCAGTACTTC	CASSRGRTSYEQYF
TRBD2	once	TRBV29-1	TRBJ2-7	TGCAGCGTTGAAACTAGCGGGATCGAGCAGTACTTC	CSVETSGIEQYF
NA	NA	TRBV18	TRBJ2-5	TGTGCCAGCTCACCACCGAGGGTCGAAGGGACCCAGTACTTC	CASSPPRVEGTQYF
NA	NA	TRBV7-9	TRBJ1-5	TGTGCCAGCAGCTTAGGGGGCCCTACGAATCAGCCCCAGCATTTT	CASSLGGPTNQPQHF
TRBD2	NA	TRBV7-2	TRBJ2-7	TGTGCCAGCAGCTTAGTGGCGGGAGGGTGGTACGAGCAGTACTTC	CASSLVAGGWYEQYF
NA	few	TRBV19	TRBJ2-5	TGTGCCACCTCAACAGGGTTGGAGACCCAGTACTTC	CATSTGLETQYF
TRBD1	NA	TRBV2	TRBJ2-2	TGTGCCAGCAGTAGCAGGACAGGGGTACCCGGGGAGCTGTTTTTT	CASSSRTGVPGELFF
NA	NA	TRBV6-1	TRBJ2-1	TGTGCCAGCAGTGAAGCACTGGAGGGATCCCATGAGCAGTTCTTC	CASSEALEGSHEQFF
NA	NA	TRBV6-1	TRBJ1-1	TGTGCCAGCAGCGCCCTAGGAGGGGCTGAAGCTTTCTTT	CASSALGGAEAFF
TRBD1	once	TRBV19	TRBJ1-2	TGTGCCAGTGGCTTCGGGACAGACTATGGCTACACCTTC	CASGFGTDYGYTF
TRBD1	NA	TRBV7-9	TRBJ2-1	TGTGCCAGCAGCTCGGGACAGGGAAGAATCAATGAGCAGTTCTTC	CASSSGQGRINEQFF
NA	NA	TRBV4-1	TRBJ2-1	TGCGCCAGCAGCCAAGGTGTTTATGAGCAGTTCTTC	CASSQGVYEQFF
TRBD2	NA	TRBV19	TRBJ2-2	TGTGCCAGTAGTGGACTAGCGGCGAACACCGGGGAGCTGTTTTTT	CASSGLAANTGELFF
NA	NA	TRBV10-3	TRBJ2-1	TGTGCCATCAGTGAATCAGTCAGCTCCTACAATGAGCAGTTCTTC	CAISESVSSYNEQFF
TRBD2	NA	TRBV5-1	TRBJ2-1	TGCGCCAGCAGCAGCCAAGCAGCGGGGCTATCCAATGAGCAGTTCTTC	CASSSQAAGLSNEQFF
NA	NA	TRBV10-1	TRBJ1-3	TGCGCCAGCCAAGGTATAGGTCGGAACACCATATATTTT	CASQGIGRNTIYF
NA	NA	TRBV29-1	TRBJ2-1	TGCAGCGGCAAGAGTGGGGGGGGCTTCAATGAGCAGTTCTTC	CSGKSGGGFNEQFF
NA	NA	TRBV29-1	TRBJ1-5	TGCAGCGTTGCCCAGGATTGGGGCAATCAGCCCCAGCATTTT	CSVAQDWGNQPQHF
TRBD1	NA	TRBV18	TRBJ2-6	TGTGCCAGCTCACAGGTGGGACAGGGCATCTCTGGGGCCAACGTCCTGACTTTC	CASSQVGQGISGANVLTF
TRBD1	NA	TRBV19	TRBJ1-3	TGTGCCAGTAGTACGAGGGGACAGCACTCTGGAAACACCATATATTTT	CASSTRGQHSGNTIYF
NA	NA	TRBV15	TRBJ1-5	TGTGCCACCAGCAGAGAGGCAGTAACAAGCAATCAGCCCCAGCATTTT	CATSREAVTSNQPQHF
NA	many	TRBV2	TRBJ1-4	TGTGCCAGCAGTCCCGGGTTTCGGCGGGATGAAAAACTGTTTTTT	CASSPGFRRDEKLFF
NA	NA	TRBV9	TRBJ1-2	TGTGCCAGCAGCGTAGCCCAGCTCCCTAACTATGGCTACACCTTC	CASSVAQLPNYGYTF
NA	once	TRBV6-6	TRBJ2-7	TGTGCCAGCACTTACGGAGTGGACTACGAGCAGTACTTC	CASTYGVDYEQYF
NA	few	TRBV10-2	TRBJ1-5	TGCGCCAGCAGTGAGGGAAGGGGGTTAAGCAATCAGCCCCAGCATTTT	CASSEGRGLSNQPQHF
TRBD1	NA	TRBV5-1	TRBJ1-5	TGCGCCAGCAGCTTCAACCCCCAGGGAGGGGGCGAGCGTAGTCAGCCCCAGCATTTT	CASSFNPQGGGERSQPQHF
TRBD1	NA	TRBV5-1	TRBJ1-4	TGCGCCAGCAGCGCCTTACAGGGGGCGCAGGAAAAACTGTTTTTT	CASSALQGAQEKLFF
TRBD2	NA	TRBV19	TRBJ2-7	TGTGCCAGTAGTGGGGTAGCGGGAGGAATACGCGAGCAGTACTTC	CASSGVAGGIREQYF
NA	NA	TRBV19	TRBJ1-3	TGTGCCAGTAGTATAGCGGTCGGGGCCTCTGGAAACACCATATATTTT	CASSIAVGASGNTIYF
NA	NA	TRBV18	TRBJ2-7	TGTGCCAGCTCACCACTTGGACTCGAGCAGTACTTC	CASSPLGLEQYF
TRBD2	NA	TRBV28	TRBJ2-7	TGTGCCACCTCTCCCCGAGCGGGAGTGAGGGAGCAGTACTTC	CATSPRAGVREQYF